This is a list of T cell receptor beta chains from one sample in a study of blood T cell repertoires in COVID-19. Sequencing used immunoSEQ multiplex PCR; TCRdb keeps in-frame clones, though not all of them. The profile shows under 200,000 clones, around 83% of them singletons. Input material: peripheral blood. The receptors here all came from an elderly woman in a cohort sampled during active or convalescent COVID-19. CDR3s include the opening cysteine and the closing phenylalanine or tryptophan. A D gene is named only where the DNA matches it firmly. Clone size is given for some rows only: seen once, a few or many times, or a class if the clone is expanded.

D: .; J: TRBJ2-7; size: .; V: TRBV28; DNA: TGTGCCAGCAGTTTAGGTCGCAGCTACGAGCAGTACTTC; CDR3: CASSLGRSYEQYF
D: TRBD2; J: TRBJ2-2; size: .; V: TRBV4-2; DNA: TGTGCCAGCAGCCAAGCGCGGGGGACGGGCGGGGAGCTGTTTTTT; CDR3: CASSQARGTGGELFF
D: .; J: TRBJ1-2; size: .; V: TRBV28; DNA: TGTGCCAGCAGACTAACCGGGATTTCGCCTATCTTC; CDR3: CASRLTGISPIF
D: TRBD1; J: TRBJ1-5; size: .; V: TRBV19; DNA: TGTGCCAGTAGAGACGGGACAGGGTTTACTCAGCCCCAGCATTTT; CDR3: CASRDGTGFTQPQHF
D: TRBD1; J: TRBJ2-1; size: .; V: TRBV2; DNA: TGTGCCAGCAGTCAACAGGGGGATGATGAGCAGTTCTTC; CDR3: CASSQQGDDEQFF
D: .; J: TRBJ1-3; size: .; V: TRBV27; DNA: TGTGCCAGCAGTTTTGGGGCAGGCTCTGGAAACACCATATATTTT; CDR3: CASSFGAGSGNTIYF
D: .; J: TRBJ2-7; size: .; V: TRBV11-3; DNA: TGTGCCAGCAGCTTAGCCGTAAACTACGAGCAGTACTTC; CDR3: CASSLAVNYEQYF
D: .; J: TRBJ1-6; size: .; V: TRBV6-5; DNA: TGTGCCAGCGGACGGGATCTGGGATTCCACTTT; CDR3: CASGRDLGFHF
D: .; J: TRBJ2-3; size: .; V: TRBV10-1; DNA: TGCGCCAGCAGTGCTCCCGGGACAGATACGCAGTATTTT; CDR3: CASSAPGTDTQYF
D: .; J: TRBJ1-5; size: .; V: TRBV4-3; DNA: TGCGCCAGCAGCCAAGATCAGGGGACCTATCAGCCCCAGCATTTT; CDR3: CASSQDQGTYQPQHF
D: TRBD1; J: TRBJ1-2; size: .; V: TRBV5-8; DNA: TGTGCCAGCAGTCTGCGAGGGGGCGCTTGGAGGCCCTACTATGGCTACACCTTC; CDR3: CASSLRGGAWRPYYGYTF
D: TRBD1; J: TRBJ2-7; size: .; V: TRBV7-2; DNA: TGTGCCAGCAGCTTAAATCGGGACAGCCTATCGACCTACGAGCAGTACTTC; CDR3: CASSLNRDSLSTYEQYF
D: TRBD1; J: TRBJ1-4; size: .; V: TRBV25-1; DNA: TGTGCCAGCAGTCCCAAGCGGACAGGGGGTAATGAAAAACTGTTTTTT; CDR3: CASSPKRTGGNEKLFF
D: .; J: TRBJ2-1; size: .; V: TRBV28; DNA: TGTGCCAGCAGTTCCCTCATGGCGGGGGCCCGGTACAATGAGCAGTTCTTC; CDR3: CASSSLMAGARYNEQFF
D: .; J: TRBJ1-2; size: .; V: TRBV28; DNA: TGTGCCAGCAATCCGCCGGGGGGTGGCTACACCTTC; CDR3: CASNPPGGGYTF
D: TRBD2; J: TRBJ2-3; size: .; V: TRBV5-5; DNA: TGTGCCAGCAGCACAATGATAAGCGGGAGGTACACAGATACGCAGTATTTT; CDR3: CASSTMISGRYTDTQYF
D: TRBD1; J: TRBJ2-7; size: .; V: TRBV6-5; DNA: TGTGCCAGCAGTTACTTAGGACAGGGCAGCGAGCAGTACTTC; CDR3: CASSYLGQGSEQYF
D: TRBD2; J: TRBJ2-5; size: .; V: TRBV9; DNA: TGTGCCAGCAGCGTAGAGGGGCTAGCGGGAAAAGAGACCCAGTACTTC; CDR3: CASSVEGLAGKETQYF
D: .; J: TRBJ2-7; size: .; V: TRBV21-1; DNA: TGTGCCAGCAGCCCCGGTCGGGAGGGGAAAGGGGACGAGCAGTACTTC; CDR3: CASSPGREGKGDEQYF
D: TRBD1; J: TRBJ2-3; size: .; V: TRBV6-1; DNA: TGTGCCAGCACTTGGACAGGGGGCAACACAGATACGCAGTATTTT; CDR3: CASTWTGGNTDTQYF
D: .; J: TRBJ1-3; size: .; V: TRBV7-8; DNA: TGTGCCAGCAGCTTACGCCCAGGACAGACCCGCTCTGGAAACACCATATATTTT; CDR3: CASSLRPGQTRSGNTIYF
D: .; J: TRBJ2-5; size: once; V: TRBV27; DNA: TGTGCCAGCAATACACTAGGGGGAAACCAAGAGACCCAGTACTTC; CDR3: CASNTLGGNQETQYF
D: TRBD1; J: TRBJ1-6; size: .; V: TRBV19; DNA: TGTGCCAGTAGTATCCGGGACAGGGGAAATTCACCCCTCCACTTT; CDR3: CASSIRDRGNSPLHF
D: TRBD1; J: TRBJ1-6; size: .; V: TRBV2; DNA: TGTGCCAGCAGTGGGAACAGGGGAAATTCACCCCTCCACTTT; CDR3: CASSGNRGNSPLHF
D: .; J: TRBJ2-1; size: .; V: TRBV28; DNA: TGTGCCAGCAGTTTGGGCCGGGAGCGTCGTGGGGTCTTC; CDR3: CASSLGRERRGVF
D: TRBD2; J: TRBJ2-1; size: .; V: TRBV5-4; DNA: TGTGCCAGCAGCTCGGACGGGGGGGCGGGTGTCTCTCGTGAGCAGTTCTTC; CDR3: CASSSDGGAGVSREQFF
D: TRBD2; J: TRBJ2-7; size: .; V: TRBV28; DNA: TGTGCCAGCAGTTTGGGGACCGGGACTAGCGGCTACGAGCAGTACTTC; CDR3: CASSLGTGTSGYEQYF
D: .; J: TRBJ2-5; size: .; V: TRBV6-6; DNA: TGTGCCAGCAGCACAGGCCGCCAAGAGACCCAGTACTTC; CDR3: CASSTGRQETQYF
D: .; J: TRBJ2-7; size: .; V: TRBV4-1; DNA: TGCGCCAGCAGCCAAGATTGGGGCAGGGGCAGGAACGAGCAGTACTTC; CDR3: CASSQDWGRGRNEQYF
D: .; J: TRBJ1-2; size: once; V: TRBV11-3; DNA: TGTGCCAGCAGCTTCCGGGACTCTAACTATGGCTACACCTTC; CDR3: CASSFRDSNYGYTF
D: TRBD1; J: TRBJ1-5; size: .; V: TRBV20-1; DNA: TGCAGTGCTAGTCGCACAGGGGTAGATCAGCCCCAGCATTTT; CDR3: CSASRTGVDQPQHF
D: .; J: TRBJ1-6; size: .; V: TRBV11-3; DNA: TGTGCCAGCAGTCCCGGTTCTCTTTCCCTCCACTTT; CDR3: CASSPGSLSLHF
D: .; J: TRBJ1-1; size: once; V: TRBV18; DNA: TGTGCCAGCTCCACCCGGACAGAACATGAAGCTTTCTTT; CDR3: CASSTRTEHEAFF
D: TRBD1; J: TRBJ1-2; size: .; V: TRBV3-1/TRBV3-2; DNA: TGTGCCAGCAGCCCCCTAGGACAGGCCGCTTATGGCTACACCTTC; CDR3: CASSPLGQAAYGYTF
D: TRBD2; J: TRBJ2-2; size: few; V: TRBV2; DNA: TGTGCCACCCAACTGGGACTAGCGGGACCCGGGGAGCTGTTTTTT; CDR3: CATQLGLAGPGELFF
D: .; J: TRBJ1-5; size: .; V: TRBV4-2; DNA: TGTGCCAGCAGCCAGAAGACAGATTATAGCAATCAGCCCCAGCATTTT; CDR3: CASSQKTDYSNQPQHF
D: .; J: TRBJ2-3; size: .; V: TRBV15; DNA: TGTGCCACCAGCAGAGATCTACAGGGAGAAGTGACAGATACGCAGTATTTT; CDR3: CATSRDLQGEVTDTQYF
D: TRBD1; J: TRBJ1-4; size: .; V: TRBV3-1/TRBV3-2; DNA: TGTGCCAGCAGCCATTGGGACAGGGTAGAAGAAAAACTGTTTTTT; CDR3: CASSHWDRVEEKLFF
D: TRBD2; J: TRBJ2-1; size: .; V: TRBV18; DNA: TGTGCCAGCTCCTCCTCGGCGGGGGATGAGCAGTTCTTC; CDR3: CASSSSAGDEQFF
D: .; J: TRBJ2-2; size: .; V: TRBV20-1; DNA: TGCAGTGCTAGTACAGGGCCGGGCACCGGGGAGCTGTTTTTT; CDR3: CSASTGPGTGELFF
D: TRBD1; J: TRBJ1-6; size: .; V: TRBV3-1/TRBV3-2; DNA: TGTGCCAGCAGCCGAAGAGCAACAGGGGATAATTCACCCCTCCACTTT; CDR3: CASSRRATGDNSPLHF
D: TRBD2; J: TRBJ2-1; size: .; V: TRBV19; DNA: TGTGCCAGTAGGGCCCTCAGCGGGAGTACCTACAATGAGCAGTTCTTC; CDR3: CASRALSGSTYNEQFF
D: TRBD1; J: TRBJ1-2; size: .; V: TRBV28; DNA: TGTGCCAGTAAGACAGGGAACTATGGCTACACCTTC; CDR3: CASKTGNYGYTF
D: TRBD2; J: TRBJ2-2; size: .; V: TRBV4-1; DNA: TGCGCCAGCAGCCAAGATCGGTGGCTGAGGACTAGCGGGGGGCAAGACACCGGGGAGCTGTTTTTT; CDR3: CASSQDRWLRTSGGQDTGELFF
D: .; J: TRBJ2-2; size: .; V: TRBV30; DNA: TGTGCCTGGAGTGTTAGAATCCCAGGGAAGACCGGGGAGCTGTTTTTT; CDR3: CAWSVRIPGKTGELFF
D: .; J: TRBJ2-5; size: .; V: TRBV5-4; DNA: TGTGCCAGCAGCGGGGCGAGCACGGAGACCCAGTACTTC; CDR3: CASSGASTETQYF
D: .; J: TRBJ1-5; size: .; V: TRBV24-1; DNA: TGTGCCACCAGTGAAACAGGGTTGAATCAGCCCCAGCATTTT; CDR3: CATSETGLNQPQHF
D: .; J: TRBJ2-3; size: .; V: TRBV3-1/TRBV3-2; DNA: TGTGCCAGCAGCCACAGGGGTACCATAGTAGATACGCAGTATTTT; CDR3: CASSHRGTIVDTQYF
D: .; J: TRBJ1-3; size: .; V: TRBV18; DNA: TGTGCCAGCTCAGCTTACAGGGAACTCTCTGGAAACACCATATATTTT; CDR3: CASSAYRELSGNTIYF
D: .; J: TRBJ1-2; size: .; V: TRBV25-1; DNA: TGTGCCAGCAGGGCGGTGGAGGGCTACACCTTC; CDR3: CASRAVEGYTF